This is a list of T cell receptor beta chains from one sample in a study of blood T cell repertoires in COVID-19. Clones were sequenced by immunoSEQ multiplex PCR, and TCRdb holds only the in-frame ones, with some missing. The data show 120,000 to 150,000 clones, roughly 82% seen once. Sequencing used peripheral blood. The receptors come from a human donor in a cohort sampled during active COVID-19. Both conserved end residues are part of each CDR3. D genes are given only for firm matches. Only part of the rows carry a size: once, few, many, or a class if the clone is expanded.

CDR3aa,CDR3nt,len,v_gene,abundance,d_gene,j_gene
CASSLFGTGRYNEQFF,TGTGCCAGCAGCTTATTTGGGACAGGGAGATACAATGAGCAGTTCTTC,16,TRBV7-3,-,TRBD1,TRBJ2-1
CASRKGDSSGNTIYF,TGTGCCAGCAGGAAAGGGGACAGCTCTGGAAACACCATATATTTT,15,TRBV6-5,-,TRBD1,TRBJ1-3
CASSQGGLAGGTDTQYF,TGCGCCAGCAGCCAAGGGGGACTAGCGGGGGGCACAGATACGCAGTATTTT,17,TRBV4-1,-,TRBD2,TRBJ2-3
CASTPGILTYNEQFF,TGTGCCAGCACTCCGGGGATTCTTACTTACAATGAGCAGTTCTTC,15,TRBV28,-,-,TRBJ2-1
CASSLGRTGRIERIYEQYF,TGTGCCAGCAGCTTAGGTCGGACAGGGAGGATAGAGCGTATCTACGAGCAGTACTTC,19,TRBV11-2,few,TRBD1,TRBJ2-7
CATLAVAGAGGELFF,TGTGCCACCCTCGCGGTAGCGGGAGCGGGGGGGGAGCTGTTTTTT,15,TRBV2,-,TRBD2,TRBJ2-2
CASSIGGTTRADTQYF,TGTGCCAGTAGTATTGGAGGTACCACCCGGGCAGATACGCAGTATTTT,16,TRBV19,-,-,TRBJ2-3
CASSYSQGATEAFF,TGTGCCAGCAGTTACTCACAGGGGGCGACTGAAGCTTTCTTT,14,TRBV6-5,-,TRBD1,TRBJ1-1
CATSDLAPGQGYNEQFF,TGTGCCACCAGTGATCTTGCACCGGGACAGGGCTACAATGAGCAGTTCTTC,17,TRBV24-1,-,TRBD1,TRBJ2-1
CASSTLGGSTEQFF,TGCGCCAGCAGCACCCTCGGGGGGAGCACTGAGCAGTTCTTC,14,TRBV5-1,-,TRBD2,TRBJ2-1
CASSTNTGTGLDIQYF,TGTGCCAGCAGCACAAACACCGGGACAGGGTTGGACATTCAGTACTTC,16,TRBV7-2,-,TRBD1,TRBJ2-4
CAWQQKGQPQHF,TGTGCCTGGCAACAGAAGGGGCAGCCCCAGCATTTT,12,TRBV30,-,-,TRBJ1-5
CASSDFRGPYEAFF,TGTGCCAGCAGTGATTTCAGGGGGCCATATGAAGCTTTCTTT,14,TRBV25-1,-,TRBD1,TRBJ1-1
CASSLVPLAGGRTDTQYF,TGCGCCAGCAGCTTGGTTCCCCTAGCGGGGGGCCGCACAGATACGCAGTATTTT,18,TRBV5-1,-,TRBD2,TRBJ2-3
CASSFGQGPEAFF,TGTGCCAGCAGTTTCGGACAGGGCCCTGAAGCTTTCTTT,13,TRBV27,-,TRBD1,TRBJ1-1
CASSLGGDEAFF,TGCGCCAGCAGCTTGGGGGGAGATGAAGCTTTCTTT,12,TRBV5-1,-,-,TRBJ1-1
CASSRGPQETQYF,TGTGCCAGCAGTAGGGGGCCTCAAGAGACCCAGTACTTC,13,TRBV6-4,-,TRBD1,TRBJ2-5
CASSQPSGFAEAFF,TGTGCCAGCAGCCAACCTTCAGGGTTCGCTGAAGCTTTCTTT,14,TRBV7-9,-,-,TRBJ1-1
CASSLAANYGYTF,TGTGCCAGCAGTTTAGCGGCTAACTATGGCTACACCTTC,13,TRBV28,-,-,TRBJ1-2
CASSLGGTGHSPLHF,TGTGCCAGCAGCTTAGGAGGGACTGGCCATTCACCCCTCCACTTT,15,TRBV7-9,-,-,TRBJ1-6
CASTEFGSHRGETQYF,TGCGCCAGCACCGAGTTTGGGTCCCATCGAGGGGAGACCCAGTACTTC,16,TRBV5-1,-,-,TRBJ2-5
CATSNDQQGFGNQPQHF,TGTGCCACCAGCAACGACCAACAGGGGTTTGGCAATCAGCCCCAGCATTTT,17,TRBV15,-,TRBD1,TRBJ1-5
CASSLQGAGTEAFF,TGTGCCAGCAGCCTACAGGGGGCCGGCACTGAAGCTTTCTTT,14,TRBV14,-,TRBD1,TRBJ1-1
CATSATGVDTGELFF,TGTGCCACCAGCGCGACAGGGGTTGATACCGGGGAGCTGTTTTTT,15,TRBV24-1,few,TRBD1,TRBJ2-2
CASSNNLGGGYTF,TGTGCCAGTAGTAACAACCTAGGGGGTGGCTACACCTTC,13,TRBV19,-,-,TRBJ1-2
CASSQERLAGGLEQFF,TGTGCCAGCAGCCAAGAACGACTAGCGGGGGGGCTTGAGCAGTTCTTC,16,TRBV3-1/TRBV3-2,many,TRBD2,TRBJ2-1
CASSEGFGSRNEQFF,TGTGCCAGCAGTGAAGGGTTTGGGAGTCGGAATGAGCAGTTCTTC,15,TRBV6-1,-,-,TRBJ2-1
CASRKWEGNTEAFF,TGTGCCAGCAGAAAATGGGAGGGGAACACTGAAGCTTTCTTT,14,TRBV3-1/TRBV3-2,-,-,TRBJ1-1
CASQGFTDTQYF,TGTGCCAGCCAGGGATTTACAGATACGCAGTATTTT,12,TRBV19,-,-,TRBJ2-3